The 9 T cell receptor beta chains below come from one sample, sequenced in a study of cytomegalovirus exposure and HLA in healthy donors. The PCR was carried out with 60 Vbeta primers and 13 Jbeta primers. TCRdb keeps only in-frame clones here, not all; method: immunoSEQ multiplex PCR. The table lists about 140,000 clones, roughly 80% of them singletons. The sequenced sample consisted of PBMCs. Every receptor here comes from a male donor in good health and CMV-seronegative.

The chain carries TRBV19 and TRBJ2-7; 9 nucleotides line up with TRBD1. CDR3 length: 15 amino acids. After removal of 5 bases from V and 2 bases from J, the junction contained 7 bases not matched to a gene. Per the germline V gene, CDR1 is LNHDA and CDR2 is SQIVND (reference sequence). The CDR3 protein is CASSAGQGRTYEQYF. The CDR3 bases are TGTGCCAGTAGTGCAGGACAGGGGAGAACCTACGAGCAGTACTTC. Combining the CDR3 with reference TRBV19 and TRBJ2-7 gives the whole variable domain DGGITQSPKYLFRKEGQNVTLSCEQNLNHDAMYWYRQDPGQGLRLIYYSQIVNDFQKGDIAEGYSVSREKKESFPLTVTSAQKNPTAFYLCASSAGQGRTYEQYFGPGTRLTVT.

The rearrangement joins TRBV19 to TRBJ2-3; tentative D call: TRBD2 (6 bases). The CDR3 runs to 15 residues. V was cut by 3 bases and J by 6 bases, with 16 bases left in between. Per germline, CDR1 LNHDA and CDR2 SQIVND (reference sequence). The CDR3 coding sequence is TGTGCCAGTAGTATTTTAGCGGCCCACCAGGATACGCAGTATTTT. The encoded protein is CASSILAAHQDTQYF.

The J gene is TRBJ2-7, the V gene TRBV6-6; 8 bases line up with TRBD1. V lost 6 bases and J lost 5; bases outside the gene matches: 12. Germline V gene data show CDR1 as MNHNY and CDR2 as SVGAGI (reference sequence). This CDR3 spans 15 amino acids. CDR3 nucleotide sequence: TGTGCCAGCAGAATCGACAGGGGTATAATCAACGAGCAGTACTTC. Protein sequence: CASRIDRGIINEQYF.

This chain joins TRBV28 and TRBJ2-1; 8 bases fit TRBD2. Trimming removed 5 bases from V and 10 bases from J; junction bases left unmatched: 7. In germline, CDR1 is MDHEN, CDR2 SYDVKM. This CDR3 comprises 13 residues. The CDR3 loop is CASSQPGLEEQFF. The CDR3 coding sequence is TGTGCCAGCAGTCAACCGGGACTAGAGGAGCAGTTCTTC.

This rearrangement joins TRBV2 to TRBJ1-1; TRBD1 might be the D (5 bases). The CDR3 has 16 amino acids. Germline V gene data show CDR1 as SNHLY and CDR2 as FYNNEI. Trimming removed 7 bases at V and 1 base at J, with 19 bases between. The DNA for the CDR3 is TGTGCCAGCAAAGAGTTGGCAGGGTCGAGGAACACTGAAGCTTTCTTT. It specifies CASKELAGSRNTEAFF.

To note about this clone: This specimen includes other DNA sequences encoding the same CDR3. The V and J genes are TRBV18 and TRBJ2-7, with D tentatively TRBD2 (6 bases). The germline gives CDR1 KGHSH, CDR2 LQKENI. V was cut by 3 bases and J by 2 bases, with 11 bases left in between. The CDR3 is made up of 14 amino acids. Here the CDR3 reads CASSPGTGPYEQYF. The CDR3 DNA follows: TGTGCCAGCTCACCGGGGACTGGACCCTACGAGCAGTACTTC.

CDR3 loop: CASSSNFLAGGGSYNEQFF. The CDR3 bases are TGTGCCAGCAGCTCGAACTTTCTAGCGGGGGGAGGCTCCTACAATGAGCAGTTCTTC. The chain links TRBV11-2 to TRBJ2-1; the match to TRBD2 covers 11 bases. The V and J ends lost 4 bases and 0 bases, in that order; junction bases with no gene match: 11. CDR3 length equals 19 residues. The germline CDR1 and CDR2 sequences are SGHAT and FQNNGV. The full variable domain, its missing parts supplied by reference TRBV11-2 and TRBJ2-1, is EAGVAQSPRYKIIEKRQSVAFWCNPISGHATLYWYQQILGQGPKLLIQFQNNGVVDDSQLPKDRFSAERLKGVDSTLKIQPAKLEDSAVYLCASSSNFLAGGGSYNEQFFGPGTRLTVL.

The rearrangement links TRBV4-1 to TRBJ1-2, with 7 bases identical to TRBD1. Germline V gene lookup returns CDR1 MGHRA and CDR2 YSYEKL. V lost 7 bases to trimming and J lost 6 bases; unmatched junction nucleotides: 14. The CDR3 is made up of 15 amino acids. CDR3 DNA sequence: TGCGCCAGCAACTCTAACTTCAAAGGGGGCGATGGCTACACCTTC. This encodes CASNSNFKGGDGYTF.

The chain is built from TRBV7-9 and TRBJ2-5, with TRBD1 identical over 7 bases. This CDR3 has 15 amino acids. Germline CDR1 and CDR2: SEHNR and FQNEAQ (reference sequence). The V and J ends lost 5 bases and 9 bases, in that order; junction bases with no gene match: 15. CDR3 in amino acids: CASSATGGTAQAQYF. The CDR3 DNA reads as TGTGCCAGCAGCGCTACCGGTGGGACAGCCCAGGCCCAGTACTTC.